The 8 T cell receptor beta chains below all came from one sample that was sequenced in a study of blood T cell repertoires in COVID-19. Data came from immunoSEQ multiplex PCR; TCRdb stores just in-frame clones and leaves some out. The data show 88,000 or so clones, with around 79% seen just once and approximately 24% held by the top ten. Sample: peripheral blood. Receptors were obtained from a human donor in a cohort sampled during active COVID-19.

The genes are TRBV28 and TRBJ1-2, with a possible D match to TRBD1 (6 bases). Germline V gene sequence: CDR1 MDHEN, CDR2 SYDVKM. V was trimmed by 8 bases and J by 8 bases, leaving 18 bases between them. This CDR3 has 13 amino acids. The CDR3: CASHTGILRGYTF. The CDR3 coding sequence is TGTGCCAGCCACACAGGGATCCTCAGGGGCTACACCTTC.

The J gene is TRBJ2-3, the V gene TRBV12-3 or TRBV12-4, with a weak D call TRBD2 (6 bases). V lost 1 base and J 6 bases, leaving 8 bases between the germline ends. The CDR3 is made up of 13 amino acids. CDR3 nucleotides: TGTGCCAGCAGTTTAGATCGGGAGGATACGCAGTATTTT. Translation: CASSLDREDTQYF.

The gene calls are TRBV10-3 and TRBJ1-6; a weak D match, TRBD1 (5 bases). V gave up 3 bases and J gave up 12 bases, with 15 bases separating them. This CDR3 has 14 amino acids. Germline V gives CDR1 ENHRY, CDR2 SYGVKD. CDR3 DNA sequence: TGTGCCATCAGTGACTCAGGGATTGGGGTACCCCTCCACTTT. This encodes CAISDSGIGVPLHF.

The chain links TRBV5-1 to TRBJ2-2; D is perhaps TRBD1 (6 bases). V lost 2 bases, J lost 3 bases, and 11 bases lay in between. Germline CDR1 is SGHRS and CDR2 is YFSETQ. This CDR3 is built from 15 residues. CDR3 protein: CASSLQGRDTGELFF. CDR3 DNA sequence: TGCGCCAGCAGCTTACAGGGCAGGGACACCGGGGAGCTGTTTTTT.

The DNA for the CDR3 is TGTGCCAGCAGCTTATACCTCCTCGGCGAGCAGTACTTC. Protein sequence: CASSLYLLGEQYF. This chain joins TRBV11-3 and TRBJ2-7; D is unclear. Trimming removed 2 bases from V and 6 bases from J, with 11 bases in between. The CDR3 runs 13 residues. Per the germline V gene, CDR1 is SGHNT and CDR2 is YENEEA.

The CDR3 DNA reads as TGTGCCAGCAGCGGACCTCAGACTCCGGGAAACACCATATATTTT. Translated, it gives CASSGPQTPGNTIYF. J is TRBJ1-3 and V is TRBV9; the D is unclear. Germline lookup yields CDR1 SGDLS and CDR2 YYNGEE. The CDR3 consists of 15 residues. V was pared by 3 bases and J by 4 bases, with 14 bases between.

This sequence joins TRBV19 and TRBJ1-3; 8 bases align to TRBD1. J was trimmed by 4 bases and V by 5 bases; bases with no gene match: 10. This CDR3 has 16 amino acids. Germline assignment: CDR1 LNHDA and CDR2 SQIVND (reference sequence). The CDR3 here is CASSGPRTGHGNTIYF. The CDR3 bases are TGTGCCAGTAGTGGCCCGCGGACAGGGCACGGAAACACCATATATTTT.

This chain uses TRBV10-1 with TRBJ2-1; TRBD1 matches 7 bases. This CDR3 spans 12 amino acids. Germline V gene lookup returns CDR1 WNHNN and CDR2 SYGVQD (reference sequence). V lost 5 bases to trimming and J lost 8 bases; unmatched junction nucleotides: 3. CDR3 sequence: CASSKGADEQFF. CDR3 in DNA: TGCGCCAGCAGTAAGGGGGCCGATGAGCAGTTCTTC.